Given below is one T cell receptor beta chain in context. This sample includes further DNA sequences coding for the same CDR3. Germline loops: CDR1 KGHSH, CDR2 LQKENI. V gave up 3 bases and J gave up 5 bases, with 7 bases separating them. This CDR3 comprises 12 residues. These data come from a study of blood T cell repertoires in COVID-19. Clones were read by immunoSEQ multiplex PCR, and TCRdb kept only the in-frame ones, dropping some. The table records 99,000 or so clones, approximately 80% of them present only once. This receptor was taken from a man in his fifties or sixties with acute or convalescent COVID-19. Material for sequencing was peripheral blood. V gene TRBV18 combines with J gene TRBJ2-5, with TRBD1 as a possible D gene (6 bases). This chain's CDR3 is CASSPQGETQYF. The CDR3 DNA sequence: TGTGCCAGCTCACCCCAGGGGGAGACCCAGTACTTC.